This T cell receptor (beta chain) appears in the sequencing data of a study of blood T cell repertoires in COVID-19. Study details: COVID-19 samples collected from the United States, Italy and Spain covered acute and convalescent phases.

The recovered donors of Cohort 3 showed two negative PCRs, clearance, or symptom resolution. Sequencing was performed with immunoSEQ multiplex PCR; in TCRdb, only in-frame clones are kept and a portion is missing. This sample has some 170,000 clones, with around 84% found just once. The clonotype originates from a middle-aged man who had recovered from COVID-19. Sequencing was carried out using PBMCs or T cells enriched from blood (not recorded which).

DNA for the CDR3: TGTGCCAGCGGGACAGGGAATTCACCCCTCCACTTT. Protein product: CASGTGNSPLHF. This rearrangement joins TRBV2 to TRBJ1-6; 9 nucleotides line up with TRBD1. Germline V CDR1 and CDR2: SNHLY, FYNNEI. The CDR3 loop spans 12 amino acids. V lost 8 bases and J lost 7; bases outside the gene matches: 0.